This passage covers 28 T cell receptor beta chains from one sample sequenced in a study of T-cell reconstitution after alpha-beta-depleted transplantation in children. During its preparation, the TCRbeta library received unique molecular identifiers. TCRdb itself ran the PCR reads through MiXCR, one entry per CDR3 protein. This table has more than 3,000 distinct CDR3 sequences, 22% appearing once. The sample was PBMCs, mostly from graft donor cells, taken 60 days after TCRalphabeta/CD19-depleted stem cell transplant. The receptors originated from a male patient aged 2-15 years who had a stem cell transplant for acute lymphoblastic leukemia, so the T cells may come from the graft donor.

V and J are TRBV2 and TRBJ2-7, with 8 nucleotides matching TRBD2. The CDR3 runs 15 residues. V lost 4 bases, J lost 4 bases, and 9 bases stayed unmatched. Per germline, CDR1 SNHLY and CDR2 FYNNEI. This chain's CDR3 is CASSGPAGVLYEQYF. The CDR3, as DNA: TGTGCCAGCAGTGGCCCAGCGGGAGTTTTGTACGAGCAGTACTTC.

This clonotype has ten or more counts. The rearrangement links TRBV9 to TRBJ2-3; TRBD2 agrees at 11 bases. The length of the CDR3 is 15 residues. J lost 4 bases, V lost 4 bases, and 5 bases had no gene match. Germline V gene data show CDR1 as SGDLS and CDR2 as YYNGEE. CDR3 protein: CASSPRLAGPDTQYF. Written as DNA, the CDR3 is TGTGCCAGCAGCCCGCGACTAGCGGGACCAGATACGCAGTATTTT.

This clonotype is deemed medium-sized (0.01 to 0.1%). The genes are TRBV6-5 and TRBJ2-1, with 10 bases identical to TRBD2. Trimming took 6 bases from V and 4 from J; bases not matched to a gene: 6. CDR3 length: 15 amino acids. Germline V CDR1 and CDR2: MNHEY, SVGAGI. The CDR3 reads CASRSGTSVYNEQFF. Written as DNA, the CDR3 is TGTGCCAGCAGGTCCGGGACTAGCGTGTACAATGAGCAGTTCTTC.

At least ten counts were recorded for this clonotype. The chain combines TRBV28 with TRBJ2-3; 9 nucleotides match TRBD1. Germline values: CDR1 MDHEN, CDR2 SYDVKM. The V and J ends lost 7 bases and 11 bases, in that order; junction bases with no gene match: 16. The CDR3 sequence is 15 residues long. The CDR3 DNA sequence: TGTGCCAGCACCTTCCCCAACAGGGGGCCGAGCATGCAGTATTTT. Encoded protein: CASTFPNRGPSMQYF.

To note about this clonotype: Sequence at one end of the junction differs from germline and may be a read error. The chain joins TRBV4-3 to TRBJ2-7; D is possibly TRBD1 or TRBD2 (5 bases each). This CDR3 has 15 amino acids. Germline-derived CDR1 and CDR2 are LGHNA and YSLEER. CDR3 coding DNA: TGCGCCAGCAGCCAAGGGGTGGGCCGGGGCTACGAGCAGTCCTTC. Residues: CASSQGVGRGYEQSF.

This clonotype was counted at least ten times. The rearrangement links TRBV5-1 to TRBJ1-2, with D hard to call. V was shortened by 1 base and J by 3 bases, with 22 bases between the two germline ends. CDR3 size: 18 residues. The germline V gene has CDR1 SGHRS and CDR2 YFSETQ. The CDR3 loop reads CASSLLPTGHSLYYGYTF. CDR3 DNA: TGCGCCAGCAGCTTGTTGCCGACCGGGCACAGCTTGTACTATGGCTACACCTTC.

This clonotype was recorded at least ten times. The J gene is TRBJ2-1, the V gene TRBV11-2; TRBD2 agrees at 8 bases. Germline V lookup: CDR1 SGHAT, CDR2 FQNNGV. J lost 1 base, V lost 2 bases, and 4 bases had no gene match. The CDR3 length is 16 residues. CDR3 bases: TGTGCCAGCAGCTTACTAGCGGGTCTTTCCTACAATGAGCAGTTCTTC. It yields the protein CASSLLAGLSYNEQFF.

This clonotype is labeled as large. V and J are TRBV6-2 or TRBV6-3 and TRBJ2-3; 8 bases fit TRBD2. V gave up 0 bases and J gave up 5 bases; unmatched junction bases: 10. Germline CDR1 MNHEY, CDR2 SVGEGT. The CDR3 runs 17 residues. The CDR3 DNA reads TGTGCCAGCAGTTACTCGATTCGGGAGGGCGAGGAAGATACGCAGTATTTT. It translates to CASSYSIREGEEDTQYF.

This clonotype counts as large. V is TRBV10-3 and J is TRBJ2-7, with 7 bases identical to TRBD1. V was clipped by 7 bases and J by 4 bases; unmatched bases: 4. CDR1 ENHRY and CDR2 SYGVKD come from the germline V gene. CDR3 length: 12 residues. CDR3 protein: CAITEQGYEQYF. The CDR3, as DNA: TGTGCCATCACCGAACAGGGGTACGAGCAGTACTTC.

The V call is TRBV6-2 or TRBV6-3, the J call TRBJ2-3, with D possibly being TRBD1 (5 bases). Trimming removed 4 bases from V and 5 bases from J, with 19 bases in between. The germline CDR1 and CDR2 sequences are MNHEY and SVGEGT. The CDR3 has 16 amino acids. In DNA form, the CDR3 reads TGTGCCAGCAGTTTACGACAGCACCGGAGAGGAGATACGCAGTATTTT. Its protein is CASSLRQHRRGDTQYF.

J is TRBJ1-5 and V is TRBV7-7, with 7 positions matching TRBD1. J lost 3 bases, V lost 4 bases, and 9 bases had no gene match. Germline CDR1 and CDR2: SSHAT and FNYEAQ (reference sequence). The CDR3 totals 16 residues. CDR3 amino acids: CASSSRTGDDNQPQHF. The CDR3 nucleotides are TGTGCCAGCAGCTCTCGAACAGGGGACGACAATCAGCCCCAGCATTTT.

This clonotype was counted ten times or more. The CDR3 loop reads CASSLAGTGGAGGGDGQPQHF. CDR3 nucleotides: TGTGCCAGCAGCTTAGCTGGGACAGGGGGCGCGGGAGGTGGAGATGGTCAGCCCCAGCATTTT. The chain has TRBV7-2 and TRBJ1-5, with 12 bases identical to TRBD1. This CDR3 has 21 residues. The J segment lost 6 bases and the V segment lost 0 bases, leaving 18 bases of the junction unmatched. Per the germline V gene, CDR1 is SGHTA and CDR2 is FQGNSA.

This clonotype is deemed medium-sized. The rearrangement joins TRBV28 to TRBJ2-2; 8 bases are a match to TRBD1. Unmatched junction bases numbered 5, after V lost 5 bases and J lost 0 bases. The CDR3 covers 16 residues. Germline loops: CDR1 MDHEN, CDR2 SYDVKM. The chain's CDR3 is CASSRLQGANTGELFF. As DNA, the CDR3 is TGTGCCAGCAGTCGATTACAGGGGGCGAACACCGGGGAGCTGTTTTTT.

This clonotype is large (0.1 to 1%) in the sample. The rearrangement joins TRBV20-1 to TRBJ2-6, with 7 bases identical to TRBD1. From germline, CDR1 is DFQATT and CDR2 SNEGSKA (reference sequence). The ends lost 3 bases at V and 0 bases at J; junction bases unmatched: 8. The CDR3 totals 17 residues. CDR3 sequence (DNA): TGCAGTGCTAGGCAGGACAGGCCTCACTCTGGGGCCAACGTCCTGACTTTC. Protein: CSARQDRPHSGANVLTF.

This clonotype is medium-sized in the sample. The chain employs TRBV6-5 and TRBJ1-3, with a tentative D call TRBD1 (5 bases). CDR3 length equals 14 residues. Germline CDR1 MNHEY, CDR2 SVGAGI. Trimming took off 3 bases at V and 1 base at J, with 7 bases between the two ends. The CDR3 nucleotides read TGTGCCAGCAGTTATAGGACATCTGGAAACACCATATATTTT. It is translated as CASSYRTSGNTIYF.

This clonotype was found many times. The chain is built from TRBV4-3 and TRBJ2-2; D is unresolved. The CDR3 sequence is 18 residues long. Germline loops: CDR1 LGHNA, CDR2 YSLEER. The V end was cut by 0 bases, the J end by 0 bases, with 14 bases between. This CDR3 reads CASSQDSGPFANTGELFF. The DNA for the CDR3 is TGCGCCAGCAGCCAAGACTCGGGCCCGTTCGCGAACACCGGGGAGCTGTTTTTT.

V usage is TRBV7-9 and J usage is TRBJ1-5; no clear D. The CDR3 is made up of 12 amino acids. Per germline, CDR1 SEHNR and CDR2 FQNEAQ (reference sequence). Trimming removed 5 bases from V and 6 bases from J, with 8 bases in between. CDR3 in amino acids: CASSLGRQPQHF. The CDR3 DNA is TGTGCCAGCAGCCTCGGACGTCAGCCCCAGCATTTT.

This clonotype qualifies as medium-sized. CDR3 DNA: TGTGCCAGCAGTTTAAGGCGGGGGAGGGCCACTGAAGCTTTCTTT. Translation: CASSLRRGRATEAFF. The rearrangement joins TRBV27 to TRBJ1-1, with a tentative D call TRBD1 (5 bases). V lost 2 bases and J 4 bases, leaving 14 bases between the germline ends. The CDR3 covers 15 residues. Germline lookup yields CDR1 MNHEY and CDR2 SMNVEV (reference sequence).

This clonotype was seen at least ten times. The DNA of the CDR3 is TGTGCCAGCTCACCCTACTCCGGGACAGTCGAAAAACTGTTTTTT. It yields the protein CASSPYSGTVEKLFF. V is TRBV18 and J is TRBJ1-4, with 7 bases identical to TRBD1. The junction had 9 bases not matched to a gene; V was cut back by 3 bases and J by 8 bases. Germline V gene data show CDR1 as KGHSH and CDR2 as LQKENI. This CDR3 is built from 15 residues. Together with reference TRBV18 and TRBJ1-4, the CDR3 gives the full variable domain: NAGVMQNPRHLVRRRGQEARLRCSPMKGHSHVYWYRQLPEEGLKFMVYLQKENIIDESGMPKERFSAEFPKEGPSILRIQQVVRGDSAAYFCASSPYSGTVEKLFFGSGTQLSVL.

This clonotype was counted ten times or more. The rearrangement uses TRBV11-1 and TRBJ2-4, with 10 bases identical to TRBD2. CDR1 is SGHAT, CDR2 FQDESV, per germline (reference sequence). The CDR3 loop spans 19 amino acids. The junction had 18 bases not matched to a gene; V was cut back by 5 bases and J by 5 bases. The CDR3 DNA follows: TGTGCCAGCAGCCCTGGGACAGGCGTGGGGCTAGCGGGGGAAAACATTCAGTACTTC. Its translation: CASSPGTGVGLAGENIQYF.

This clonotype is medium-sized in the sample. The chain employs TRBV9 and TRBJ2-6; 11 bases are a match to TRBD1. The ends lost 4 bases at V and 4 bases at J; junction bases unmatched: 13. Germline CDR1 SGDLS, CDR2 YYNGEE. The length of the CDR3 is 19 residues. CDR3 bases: TGTGCCAGCAGCACCTCCGGGACAGGGGGGAGCAGGGGGGCCAACGTCCTGACTTTC. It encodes CASSTSGTGGSRGANVLTF. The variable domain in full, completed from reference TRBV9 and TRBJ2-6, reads DSGVTQTPKHLITATGQRVTLRCSPRSGDLSVYWYQQSLDQGLQFLIQYYNGEERAKGNILERFSAQQFPDLHSELNLSSLELGDSALYFCASSTSGTGGSRGANVLTFGAGSRLTVL.

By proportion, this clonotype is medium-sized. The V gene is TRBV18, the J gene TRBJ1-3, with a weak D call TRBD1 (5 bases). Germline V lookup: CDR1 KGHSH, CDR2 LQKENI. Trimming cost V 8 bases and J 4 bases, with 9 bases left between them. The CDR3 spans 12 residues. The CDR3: CASRDEGNTIYF. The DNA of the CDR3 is TGTGCCAGCCGGGACGAGGGAAACACCATATATTTT.

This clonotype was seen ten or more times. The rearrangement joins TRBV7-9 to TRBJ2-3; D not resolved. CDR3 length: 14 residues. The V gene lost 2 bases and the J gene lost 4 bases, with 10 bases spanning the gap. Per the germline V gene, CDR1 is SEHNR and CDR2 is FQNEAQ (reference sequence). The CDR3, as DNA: TGTGCCAGCAGCTTAAGCAGAGGCGCAGATACGCAGTATTTT. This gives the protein CASSLSRGADTQYF.

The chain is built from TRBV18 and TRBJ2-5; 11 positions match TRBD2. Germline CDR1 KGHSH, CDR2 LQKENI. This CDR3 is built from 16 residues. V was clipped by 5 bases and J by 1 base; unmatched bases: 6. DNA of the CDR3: TGTGCCAGCTCAAAAGGGACTAGCGGAGCCCAAGAGACCCAGTACTTC. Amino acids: CASSKGTSGAQETQYF.

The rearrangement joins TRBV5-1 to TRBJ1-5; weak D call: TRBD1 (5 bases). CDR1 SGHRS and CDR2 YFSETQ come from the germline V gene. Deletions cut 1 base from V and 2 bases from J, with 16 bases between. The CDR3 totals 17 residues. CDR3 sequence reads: CASSLRKGVEGNQPQHF. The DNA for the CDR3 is TGCGCCAGCAGCTTGAGGAAAGGGGTAGAAGGCAATCAGCCCCAGCATTTT.

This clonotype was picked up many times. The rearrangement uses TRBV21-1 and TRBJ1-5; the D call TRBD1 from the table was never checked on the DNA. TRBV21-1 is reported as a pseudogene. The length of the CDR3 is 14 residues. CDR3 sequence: CASISRGGNQPQHF. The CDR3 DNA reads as TGTGCCAGCATTTCTAGGGGCGGCAATCAGCCCCAGCATTTT.

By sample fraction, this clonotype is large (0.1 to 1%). DNA of the CDR3: TGTGCCAGCAGCTTAGCGTCGACAGGGACCGAGTACTTC. Its protein is CASSLASTGTEYF. The chain is built from TRBV7-2 and TRBJ2-4; 7 nucleotides match TRBD1. J lost 14 bases, V lost 0 bases, and 7 bases had no gene match. The germline CDR1 and CDR2 sequences are SGHTA and FQGNSA. The CDR3 spans 13 residues.

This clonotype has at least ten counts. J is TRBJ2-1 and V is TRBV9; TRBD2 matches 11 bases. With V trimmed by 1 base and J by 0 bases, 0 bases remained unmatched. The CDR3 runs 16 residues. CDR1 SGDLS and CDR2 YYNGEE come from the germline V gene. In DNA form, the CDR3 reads TGTGCCAGCAGCGTAACTAGCGGGAGCTCCTACAATGAGCAGTTCTTC. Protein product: CASSVTSGSSYNEQFF.